These 8 T cell receptor beta chains came from one sample sequenced in a study of metastatic and nonmetastatic thyroid tumors. Using MiXCR, TCRdb re-called clones from the PCR reads. Among about 70,000 clones listed, roughly a sixth were seen once. Every patient underwent thyroid surgery untreated. The sequencing sample was made of blood. The receptors here all came from a female donor with papillary thyroid cancer or a benign thyroid nodule (not recorded which). Some clones in this sample may be carry-over from other donors' samples.

This clone has ten or more counts. The chain carries TRBV3-1 and TRBJ1-1, with unresolved D. This CDR3 is 16 amino acids long. CDR1 is LGHDT, CDR2 YNNKEL, per germline (reference sequence). V was cut by 4 bases and J by 5 bases, with 20 bases left in between. The CDR3 region is CASSLKTTAFRTEAFF. The CDR3, as DNA: TGTGCCAGCAGCCTTAAAACGACGGCTTTTAGGACTGAAGCTTTCTTT.

The rearrangement uses TRBV11-3 and TRBJ2-2; no clear D gene. The V gene's germline CDR1 is SGHNT and CDR2 YENEEA. The CDR3 runs to 16 residues. Trimming stripped 4 bases from V and 0 bases from J, with 12 bases between. The CDR3 loop reads CASSSLHGANTGELFF. CDR3 nucleotides: TGTGCCAGCAGCTCCCTACATGGGGCGAACACCGGGGAGCTGTTTTTT.

Turning to this clone: A read error may be the cause here, since a much bigger clone is one base away. The chain joins TRBV6-1 to TRBJ2-1; 11 bases map to TRBD2. With 6 bases clipped from V and 6 bases from J, the junction kept 4 bases outside the gene matches. Germline V gene data show CDR1 as MNHNS and CDR2 as SASEGT. This CDR3 region has 14 residues. The CDR3, as DNA: TGTGCCAGCAGAACTAGCGGGAGCCGCAATGAGCAGTTCTTC. Translated, it gives CASRTSGSRNEQFF.

This clone was seen many times. This sequence joins TRBV3-1 and TRBJ2-7; possible D gene TRBD2, 5 bases. V lost 0 bases to trimming and J lost 4 bases, with 19 bases between them. The CDR3 length is 17 residues. CDR1 LGHDT and CDR2 YNNKEL come from the germline V gene (reference sequence). For the CDR3, the DNA is TGTGCCAGCAGCCAAGATCGGAGGAACCAATTCGCATACGAGCAGTACTTC. It codes for CASSQDRRNQFAYEQYF.

The table lists this clone with many counts. The chain recombines TRBV4-1 with TRBJ2-7; 15 bases fit TRBD2. CDR1 and CDR2 (germline): MGHRA, YSYEKL. The CDR3 totals 18 residues. After removal of 2 bases from V and 0 bases from J, the junction contained 5 bases not matched to a gene. The CDR3, as DNA: TGCGCCAGCAGCCAACCGGGACTAGCGGGAGGAGGCTCCTACGAGCAGTACTTC. Encoded protein: CASSQPGLAGGGSYEQYF.

The V call is TRBV30, the J call TRBJ2-1; D is ambiguous. Trimming pared 3 bases from V and 0 bases from J, leaving 9 bases between. CDR1 is GTSNPN, CDR2 SVGIG, per germline (reference sequence). The CDR3 contains 14 residues. CDR3 region: CAWSPLSSYNEQFF. In nucleotides, the CDR3 is TGTGCCTGGAGCCCCCTGAGCTCCTACAATGAGCAGTTCTTC.

This clone has just a few counts. At one boundary the junction diverges from the germline segment, which might be a read error. The chain couples TRBV10-3 to TRBJ2-5, with D tentatively TRBD2 (6 bases). The CDR3 is 14 amino acids. Germline V gives CDR1 ENHRY, CDR2 SYGVKD. The CDR3 region has the DNA TGTGCCATCAGTGCGGGCAGGGAGGAAGAGACCGAGTACTTC. This translates into CAISAGREEETEYF.

This clone was counted at least ten times. The chain is built from TRBV20-1 and TRBJ1-1, with TRBD1 identical over 7 bases. From germline, CDR1 is DFQATT and CDR2 SNEGSKA (reference sequence). V trimming: 3 bases; J trimming: 1 base; junction bases outside the gene matches: 2. CDR3 size: 13 residues. The CDR3 loop is CSASKGANTEAFF. The CDR3 nucleotides are TGCAGTGCTAGTAAGGGGGCGAACACTGAAGCTTTCTTT.